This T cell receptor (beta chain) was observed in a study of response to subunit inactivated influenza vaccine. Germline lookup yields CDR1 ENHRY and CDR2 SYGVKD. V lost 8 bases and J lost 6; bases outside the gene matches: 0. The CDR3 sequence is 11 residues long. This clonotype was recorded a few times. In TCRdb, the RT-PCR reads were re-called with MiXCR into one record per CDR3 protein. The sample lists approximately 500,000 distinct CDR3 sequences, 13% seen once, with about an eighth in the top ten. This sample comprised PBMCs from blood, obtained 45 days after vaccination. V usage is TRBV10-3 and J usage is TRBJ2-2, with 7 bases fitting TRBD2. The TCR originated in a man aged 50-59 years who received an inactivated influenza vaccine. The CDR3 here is CAIGGAGELFF. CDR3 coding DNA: TGTGCCATCGGGGGGGCCGGGGAGCTGTTTTTT.